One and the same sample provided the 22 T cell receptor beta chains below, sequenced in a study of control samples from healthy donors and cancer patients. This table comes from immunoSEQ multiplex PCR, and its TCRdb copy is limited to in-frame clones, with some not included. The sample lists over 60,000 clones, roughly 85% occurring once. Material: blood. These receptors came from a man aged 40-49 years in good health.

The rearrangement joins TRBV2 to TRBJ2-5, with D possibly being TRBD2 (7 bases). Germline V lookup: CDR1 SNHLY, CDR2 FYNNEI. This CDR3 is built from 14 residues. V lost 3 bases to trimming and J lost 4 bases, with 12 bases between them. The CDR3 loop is CASSDFGGRETQYF. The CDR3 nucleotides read TGTGCCAGCAGTGATTTCGGGGGGCGAGAGACCCAGTACTTC.

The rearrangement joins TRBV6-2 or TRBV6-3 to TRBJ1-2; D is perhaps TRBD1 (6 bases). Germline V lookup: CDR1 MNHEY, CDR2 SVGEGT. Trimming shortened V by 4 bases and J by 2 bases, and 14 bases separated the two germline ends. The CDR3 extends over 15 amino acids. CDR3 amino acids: CASSSATGTNYGYTF. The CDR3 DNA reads TGTGCCAGCAGTTCCGCGACAGGCACGAACTATGGCTACACCTTC.

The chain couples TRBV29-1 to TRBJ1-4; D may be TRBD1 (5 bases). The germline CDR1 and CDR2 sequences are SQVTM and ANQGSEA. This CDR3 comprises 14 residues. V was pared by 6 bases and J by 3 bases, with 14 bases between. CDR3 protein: CSVSRTSANEKLFF. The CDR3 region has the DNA TGCAGCGTGAGTCGGACAAGTGCTAATGAAAAACTGTTTTTT.

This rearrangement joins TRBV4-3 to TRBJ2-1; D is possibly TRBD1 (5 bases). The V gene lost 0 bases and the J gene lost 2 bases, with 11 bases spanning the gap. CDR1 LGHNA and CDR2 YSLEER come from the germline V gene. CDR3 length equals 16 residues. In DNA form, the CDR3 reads TGCGCCAGCAGCCAAGATAGGGCAGGGACCTACAATGAGCAGTTCTTC. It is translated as CASSQDRAGTYNEQFF.

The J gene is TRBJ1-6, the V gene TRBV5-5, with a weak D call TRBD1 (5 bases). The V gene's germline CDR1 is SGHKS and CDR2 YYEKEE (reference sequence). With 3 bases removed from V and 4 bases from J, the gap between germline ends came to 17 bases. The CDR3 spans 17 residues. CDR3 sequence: CASSSRDGGIYNSPLHF. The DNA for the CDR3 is TGTGCCAGCAGCTCCCGGGACGGCGGCATTTATAATTCACCCCTCCACTTT.

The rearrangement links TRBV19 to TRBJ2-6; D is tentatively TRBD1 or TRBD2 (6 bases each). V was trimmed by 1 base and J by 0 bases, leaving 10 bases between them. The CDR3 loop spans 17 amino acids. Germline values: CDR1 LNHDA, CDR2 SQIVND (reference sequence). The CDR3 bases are TGTGCCAGTAGTATAGTGGGGGGCCCCTCTGGGGCCAACGTCCTGACTTTC. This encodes CASSIVGGPSGANVLTF.

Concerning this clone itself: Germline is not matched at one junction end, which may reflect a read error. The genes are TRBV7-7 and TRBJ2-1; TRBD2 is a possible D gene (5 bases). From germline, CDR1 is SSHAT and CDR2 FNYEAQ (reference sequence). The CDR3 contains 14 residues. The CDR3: CASSDGLGMDEQFF. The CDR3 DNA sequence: TGTGCTAGCAGCGATGGACTGGGAATGGATGAGCAGTTCTTC.

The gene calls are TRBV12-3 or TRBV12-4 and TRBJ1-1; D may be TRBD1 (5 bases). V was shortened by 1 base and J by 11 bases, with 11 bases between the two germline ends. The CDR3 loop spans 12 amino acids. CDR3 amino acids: CASSLGPGLAFF. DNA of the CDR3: TGTGCCAGCAGTTTAGGCCCAGGGTTGGCTTTCTTT.

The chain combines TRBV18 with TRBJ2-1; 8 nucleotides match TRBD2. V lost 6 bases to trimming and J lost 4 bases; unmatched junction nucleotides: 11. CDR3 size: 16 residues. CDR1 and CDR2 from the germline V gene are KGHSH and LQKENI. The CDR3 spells CASSPEVAGNYNEQFF. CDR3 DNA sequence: TGTGCCAGCTCCCCCGAGGTAGCGGGGAATTACAATGAGCAGTTCTTC.

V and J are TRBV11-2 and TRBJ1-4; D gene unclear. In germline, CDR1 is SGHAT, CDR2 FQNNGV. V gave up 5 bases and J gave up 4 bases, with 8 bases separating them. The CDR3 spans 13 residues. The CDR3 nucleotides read TGTGCCAGCAGCATCCACAGTAATGAAAAACTGTTTTTT. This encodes CASSIHSNEKLFF.

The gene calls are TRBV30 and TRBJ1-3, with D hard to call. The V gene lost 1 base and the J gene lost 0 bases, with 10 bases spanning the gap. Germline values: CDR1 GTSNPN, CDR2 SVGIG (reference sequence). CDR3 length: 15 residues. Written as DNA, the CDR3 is TGTGCCTGGAGTGACCGCCGCTACTCTGGAAACACCATATATTTT. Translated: CAWSDRRYSGNTIYF.

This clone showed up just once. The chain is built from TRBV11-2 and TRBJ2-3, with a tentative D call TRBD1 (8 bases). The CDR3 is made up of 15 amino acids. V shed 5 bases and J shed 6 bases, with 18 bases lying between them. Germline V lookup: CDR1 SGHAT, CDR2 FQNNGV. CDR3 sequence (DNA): TGTGCCAGCAGCCTACAGGGGGGGCCGTGGGATACGCAGTATTTT. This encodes CASSLQGGPWDTQYF.

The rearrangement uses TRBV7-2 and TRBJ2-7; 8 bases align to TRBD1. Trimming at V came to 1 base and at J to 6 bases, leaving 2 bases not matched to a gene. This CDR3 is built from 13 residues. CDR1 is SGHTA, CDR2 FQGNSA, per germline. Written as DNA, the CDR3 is TGTGCCAGCAGCTTAGTCGACAGGGGCGAGCAGTACTTC. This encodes CASSLVDRGEQYF.

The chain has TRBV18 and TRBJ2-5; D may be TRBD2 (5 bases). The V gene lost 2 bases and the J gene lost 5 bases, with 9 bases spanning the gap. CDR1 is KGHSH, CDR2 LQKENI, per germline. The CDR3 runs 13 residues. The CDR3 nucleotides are TGTGCCAGCTCACCAGAGGGATGGGAGACCCAGTACTTC. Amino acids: CASSPEGWETQYF.

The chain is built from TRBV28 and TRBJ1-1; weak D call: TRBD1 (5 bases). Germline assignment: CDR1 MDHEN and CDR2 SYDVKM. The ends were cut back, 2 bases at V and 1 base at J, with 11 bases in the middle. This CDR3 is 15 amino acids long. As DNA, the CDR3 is TGTGCCAGCAGTTTAGGGGGGGGAAGGAACACTGAAGCTTTCTTT. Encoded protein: CASSLGGGRNTEAFF.

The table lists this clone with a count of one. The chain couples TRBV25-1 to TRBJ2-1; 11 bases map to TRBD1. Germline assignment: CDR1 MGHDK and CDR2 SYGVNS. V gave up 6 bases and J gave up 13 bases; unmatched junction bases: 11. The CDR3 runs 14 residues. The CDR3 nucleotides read TGTGCCAGCAGAGAGGACAGGGGGCGCTTTTATCAGTTCTTC. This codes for CASREDRGRFYQFF.

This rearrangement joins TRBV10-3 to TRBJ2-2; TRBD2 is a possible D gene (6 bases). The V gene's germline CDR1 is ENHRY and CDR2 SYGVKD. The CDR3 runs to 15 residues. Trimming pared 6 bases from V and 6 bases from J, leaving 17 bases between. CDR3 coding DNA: TGTGCCATCAGGGGCCCGGGCAGGGAGGCCGGGGAGCTGTTTTTT. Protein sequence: CAIRGPGREAGELFF.

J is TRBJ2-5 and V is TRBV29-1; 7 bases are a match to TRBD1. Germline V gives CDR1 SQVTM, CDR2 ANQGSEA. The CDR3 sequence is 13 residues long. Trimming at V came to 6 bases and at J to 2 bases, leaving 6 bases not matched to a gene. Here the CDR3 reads CSVTGQAQETQYF. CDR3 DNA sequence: TGCAGCGTAACAGGACAGGCGCAAGAGACCCAGTACTTC.

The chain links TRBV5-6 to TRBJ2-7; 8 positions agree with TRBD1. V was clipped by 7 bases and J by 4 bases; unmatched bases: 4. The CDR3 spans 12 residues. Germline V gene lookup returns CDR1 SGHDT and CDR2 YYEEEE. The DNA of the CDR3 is TGTGCCAGCCGGACAGGGCGATACGAGCAGTACTTC. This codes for CASRTGRYEQYF.

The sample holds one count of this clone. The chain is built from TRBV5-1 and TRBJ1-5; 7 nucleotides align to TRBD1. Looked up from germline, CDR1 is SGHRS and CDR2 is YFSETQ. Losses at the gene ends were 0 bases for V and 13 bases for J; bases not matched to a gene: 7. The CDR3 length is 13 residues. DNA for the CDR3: TGCGCCAGCAGCTTGGGACAGGGAGGTTCTCAGCATTTT. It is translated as CASSLGQGGSQHF.

DNA for the CDR3: TGTGCCAGCAGCTTTCAGGGGTACTCCTACGAGCAGTACTTC. Protein: CASSFQGYSYEQYF. The chain employs TRBV7-2 and TRBJ2-7; TRBD1 is a possible D gene (6 bases). V lost 3 bases and J lost 0, with 9 bases in between. Germline CDR1 reads SGHTA; CDR2 reads FQGNSA. CDR3 size: 14 residues.

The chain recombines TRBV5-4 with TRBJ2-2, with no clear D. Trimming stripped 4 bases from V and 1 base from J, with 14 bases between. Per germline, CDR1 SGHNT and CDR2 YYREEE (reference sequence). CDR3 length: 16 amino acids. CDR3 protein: CASSPGFSVNTGELFF. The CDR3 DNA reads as TGTGCCAGCAGCCCTGGGTTTAGTGTGAACACCGGGGAGCTGTTTTTT.